A single sample gave rise to the 27 T cell receptor beta chains below, sequenced in a study of T cells in women clearing cervical HPV infection. Using immunoSEQ multiplex PCR, the repertoire was profiled, and TCRdb retains in-frame clones only, with some absent. The sample includes tens of thousands of clones. Material: blood buffy coat. These TCRs come from a woman between 18 and 70 years old with a cervical HPV16 infection that either progressed to CIN3+ or cleared (not recorded which).

As for this clone: Coverage ceases 3 residues before the CDR3 finishes, and the germline J gene fills in the end. V gene TRBV5-1 combines with J gene TRBJ2-3, with TRBD2 identical over 8 bases. Germline V gene data show CDR1 as SGHRS and CDR2 as YFSETQ. The CDR3 has 16 amino acids. The covered CDR3 bases are TGCGCCAGCAGCTTAAGGTCGACTAGCGCCGAAGAGACG. The encoded protein is CASSLRSTSAEET. Given in full, the CDR3 is CASSLRSTSAEETQYF. Using reference TRBV5-1 and TRBJ2-3 for the parts outside the CDR3, the full variable domain is KAGVTQTPRYLIKTRGQQVTLSCSPISGHRSVSWYQQTPGQGLQFLFEYFSETQRNKGNFPGRFSGRQFSNSRSEMNVSTLELGDSALYLCASSLRSTSAEETQYFGPGTRLTVL.

As concerns this clone: Read coverage stops 3 residues before the CDR3 terminus; the germline J gene supplies the remainder. The V and J genes are TRBV5-4 and TRBJ2-1, with TRBD2 matching 15 bases. This CDR3 spans 16 amino acids. The germline gives CDR1 SGHNT, CDR2 YYREEE (reference sequence). After removal of 4 bases from V and 7 bases from J, the junction contained 6 bases not matched to a gene. Incomplete CDR3 DNA: TGTGCCAGCAGCATACCCGGGACTAGCGGGAGGAATGAG. Translating it yields CASSIPGTSGRNE. The entire CDR3 protein is CASSIPGTSGRNEQFF. Drawing the rest from reference TRBV5-4 and TRBJ2-1, the complete variable domain is ETGVTQSPTHLIKTRGQQVTLRCSSQSGHNTVSWYQQALGQGPQFIFQYYREEENGRGNFPPRFSGLQFPNYSSELNVNALELDDSALYLCASSIPGTSGRNEQFFGPGTRLTVL.

A word on this clone: The CDR3 is cut off 3 residues early in the read; its end comes from the germline J gene. The chain joins TRBV9 to TRBJ2-7; 7 positions match TRBD1. Germline lookup yields CDR1 SGDLS and CDR2 YYNGEE. The length of the CDR3 is 13 residues. Trimming took 7 bases from V and 6 from J; bases not matched to a gene: 10. CDR3 in amino acids: CASSQDRDREQYF. The sequenced CDR3 bases are TGTGCCAGCTCCCAAGACAGGGATCGCGAG.

CDR3 DNA (partial): TGTGCCAGCTCACCTGGACAGGGCGGCTACTCTGGAAACACC. As protein: CASSPGQGGYSGNT. The entire CDR3 protein reads CASSPGQGGYSGNTIYF. The chain couples TRBV18 to TRBJ1-3; 8 nucleotides agree with TRBD1. Read data end 3 residues before the CDR3 end; the end is taken from the germline J gene. V was pared by 3 bases and J by 0 bases, with 7 bases of the junction left unmatched. The CDR3 contains 17 residues. CDR1 and CDR2 (germline): KGHSH, LQKENI.

As concerns this clone: The CDR3 is cut off 3 residues early in the read; its end comes from the germline J gene. The sample has other DNA sequences that encode this CDR3 too. The genes are TRBV18 and TRBJ2-1, with D perhaps assigned TRBD1 or TRBD2 (5 bases each). V was cut by 6 bases and J by 5 bases, with 23 bases left in between. Per the germline V gene, CDR1 is KGHSH and CDR2 is LQKENI. The CDR3 is 17 amino acids. This CDR3 is CASSPPLSRGANNEQFF. Partial CDR3 DNA: TGTGCCAGCTCCCCCCCACTTTCAAGGGGAGCCAACAATGAG.

As for this clone: The CDR3 end lies 3 residues beyond the end of the read and is filled in from the germline J gene. Other DNA sequences in the same sample also yield this CDR3. The chain is built from TRBV19 and TRBJ2-1, with TRBD2 identical over 10 bases. V lost 4 bases and J lost 0; bases outside the gene matches: 0. This CDR3 contains 15 residues. The germline V gene has CDR1 LNHDA and CDR2 SQIVND (reference sequence). CDR3 DNA, as far as it was read: TGTGCCAGTAGTACTAGCGGGAGCTCCTACAATGAG. Translating gives CASSTSGSSYNE. The entire CDR3 protein reads CASSTSGSSYNEQFF. Complete variable domain (other parts from reference TRBV19 and TRBJ2-1): DGGITQSPKYLFRKEGQNVTLSCEQNLNHDAMYWYRQDPGQGLRLIYYSQIVNDFQKGDIAEGYSVSREKKESFPLTVTSAQKNPTAFYLCASSTSGSSYNEQFFGPGTRLTVL.

As to this clone: Coverage ceases 3 residues before the CDR3 finishes, and the germline J gene fills in the end. This sequence joins TRBV7-2 and TRBJ1-2, with a weak D call TRBD1 (6 bases). The CDR3 sequence is 15 residues long. Germline lookup yields CDR1 SGHTA and CDR2 FQGNSA. The CDR3 bases that were read are TGTGCCAGCAGCCCACCTAGGGGGAGCACAGATACC. It yields the protein CASSPPRGSTDT. The whole CDR3 sequence reads CASSPPRGSTDTYTF.

As to this clone: One junction end disagrees with the germline gene, perhaps due to a read error. The missing CDR3 end, 3 residues past where the read stops, is filled in from the germline J gene. This chain uses TRBV10-1 with TRBJ2-3; D is unclear. Germline V gene data show CDR1 as WNHNN and CDR2 as SYGVQD (reference sequence). The CDR3 extends over 13 amino acids. This CDR3 reads CASSGQVAETQYF. Incomplete CDR3 DNA: TGCGCCAGCAGTGGTCAGGTGGCAGAGACG.

In regard to this clone: The read is 3 residues too short to cover the CDR3 end, so that end is filled in from the germline J gene. This CDR3 is also generated by other DNA sequences in the sample. This chain uses TRBV19 with TRBJ1-3; TRBD1 matches 9 bases. This CDR3 is 14 amino acids long. Germline CDR1 is LNHDA and CDR2 is SQIVND (reference sequence). V lost 8 bases and J lost 4; bases outside the gene matches: 6. The CDR3 sequence: CASGQGIRGNTIYF. The part of the CDR3 DNA that was read is TGTGCCAGTGGACAGGGGATAAGGGGAAACACC.

As concerns this clone: The DNA ends 3 residues before the CDR3 does, and the rest of the CDR3 is filled in from the germline J gene. The chain carries TRBV18 and TRBJ1-5; D gene uncertain. The germline CDR1 and CDR2 sequences are KGHSH and LQKENI. V was pared by 2 bases and J by 7 bases, with 12 bases between. CDR3 size: 14 residues. The DNA read from the CDR3 is TGTGCCAGCTCACCAGGGCGCGATGGCCAGCCC. Encoded protein: CASSPGRDGQP. The full CDR3 reads CASSPGRDGQPQHF.

In the case of this clone: The DNA ends 3 residues before the CDR3 does, and the rest of the CDR3 is filled in from the germline J gene. The rearrangement uses TRBV7-9 and TRBJ2-3, with 8 bases fitting TRBD1. In germline, CDR1 is SEHNR, CDR2 FQNEAQ (reference sequence). The CDR3 is made up of 14 amino acids. This chain's CDR3 is CASSDPGGGQPQYF. Partial CDR3 DNA: TGTGCCAGCAGCGACCCAGGGGGCGGTCAGCCG.

A remark on this clone: The read stops 3 residues short of the end of the CDR3; the missing end is completed from the germline J gene. The chain links TRBV29-1 to TRBJ1-1, with D unresolved. Trimming pared 2 bases from V and 2 bases from J, leaving 9 bases between. This CDR3 is 13 amino acids long. The germline gives CDR1 SQVTM, CDR2 ANQGSEA. CDR3 sequence: CSVEIILNTEAFF. The sequenced CDR3 bases are TGCAGCGTTGAAATTATCTTAAACACTGAA.

In regard to this clone: The read is 3 residues too short to cover the CDR3 end, so that end is filled in from the germline J gene. The V call is TRBV14, the J call TRBJ2-3; TRBD2 aligns across 10 bases. Looked up from germline, CDR1 is SGHDN and CDR2 is FVKESK. Trimming at V came to 3 bases and at J to 6 bases, leaving 6 bases not matched to a gene. The CDR3 is made up of 15 amino acids. CDR3: CASSQLAGGGDTQYF. The sequenced CDR3 bases are TGTGCCAGCAGCCAGTTAGCGGGAGGAGGTGATACG. The full variable domain, completed using reference TRBV14 and TRBJ2-3, is EAGVTQFPSHSVIEKGQTVTLRCDPISGHDNLYWYRRVMGKEIKFLLHFVKESKQDESGMPNNRFLAERTGGTYSTLKVQPAELEDSGVYFCASSQLAGGGDTQYFGPGTRLTVL.

Notes on this clone: The read is 3 residues too short to cover the CDR3 end, so that end is filled in from the germline J gene. The rearrangement uses TRBV18 and TRBJ2-7; tentative D call: TRBD2 (6 bases). Trimming shortened V by 6 bases and J by 2 bases, and 14 bases separated the two germline ends. The germline V gene has CDR1 KGHSH and CDR2 LQKENI. This CDR3 is built from 14 residues. The part of the CDR3 DNA that was read is TGTGCCAGCTCTCTCGGGACTCAAGCCTACGAG. It codes for CASSLGTQAYE. The full CDR3 protein is CASSLGTQAYEQYF.

To note about this clone: The CDR3 end is not reached by the read, which stops 3 residues before it; the germline J gene fills it in. V gene TRBV20-1 combines with J gene TRBJ1-1, with TRBD1 identical over 7 bases. Looked up from germline, CDR1 is DFQATT and CDR2 is SNEGSKA (reference sequence). Trimming removed 5 bases from V and 6 bases from J; junction bases left unmatched: 15. The CDR3 sequence is 15 residues long. The DNA read from the CDR3 is TGCAGTGCTCGACTCTTCTCAGGGGGTGTCCCTGAA. Translated: CSARLFSGGVPE. The complete CDR3 protein is CSARLFSGGVPEAFF.

Concerning this clone: The CDR3 is cut off 3 residues early in the read; its end comes from the germline J gene. The J gene is TRBJ1-1, the V gene TRBV7-7; D is uncertain. Germline CDR1 SSHAT, CDR2 FNYEAQ (reference sequence). The CDR3 totals 14 residues. The CDR3 sequence is CASSLGGYYNEAFF. The CDR3 bases that were read are TGTGCCAGCAGCTTAGGAGGCTACTACAATGAG.

Worth noting for this clone: The DNA ends 3 residues before the CDR3 does, and the rest of the CDR3 is filled in from the germline J gene. V gene TRBV4-2 combines with J gene TRBJ2-7, with D possibly matching TRBD2 (7 bases). The V gene's germline CDR1 is LGHNA and CDR2 YNFKEQ. The CDR3 contains 17 residues. Trimming pared 4 bases from V and 3 bases from J, leaving 22 bases between. CDR3 loop: CASSLDKRGGTGYEQYF. Partial CDR3 DNA: TGTGCCAGCAGCCTAGATAAGAGGGGGGGAACGGGCTACGAG.

Comments on this clone: One junction end does not reproduce the germline sequence, and a read error may be involved. The DNA ends 3 residues before the CDR3 does, and the rest of the CDR3 is filled in from the germline J gene. This CDR3 is also generated by other DNA sequences in the sample. The chain couples TRBV10-3 to TRBJ1-3, with 12 bases fitting TRBD1. Germline CDR1 ENHRY, CDR2 SYGVKD. The CDR3 has 16 amino acids. The CDR3 is CAVSRGTGGSGNTIYF. The covered CDR3 bases are TGTGCCGTCAGCCGTGGGACAGGGGGCTCCGGAAACACA.

Frequency places this clone as medium-sized (0.01 to 0.1%). The read finishes 3 residues shy of the CDR3 end, and the germline J gene is used to complete it. The chain uses TRBV5-4 and TRBJ2-3; D gene ambiguous. This CDR3 has 13 amino acids. Germline CDR1 SGHNT, CDR2 YYREEE (reference sequence). Trimming cost V 0 bases and J 3 bases, with 5 bases left between them. Partial CDR3 DNA: TGTGCCAGCAGCTTGGTAGATACAGATACG. As protein: CASSLVDTDT. The CDR3 reads in full as CASSLVDTDTQYF.

Remarks on this clone: The read gets to within 3 residues of the CDR3 end, and the germline J gene fills in the rest. The rearrangement uses TRBV5-4 and TRBJ2-5; D might be TRBD2 (7 bases). The V end lost 3 bases, the J end lost 1 base, and 13 bases lay between the germline ends. Germline CDR1 reads SGHNT; CDR2 reads YYREEE (reference sequence). The CDR3 length is 15 residues. Partial CDR3 DNA: TGTGCCAGCAGCTCCGGACTAGGGGGCCAAGAGACC. This translates into CASSSGLGGQET. The whole CDR3 sequence reads CASSSGLGGQETQYF.

About this clone itself: From the germline J gene comes the end of the CDR3, since the read stops 3 residues before it. The chain combines TRBV7-3 with TRBJ2-3; 8 bases are shared with TRBD1. The CDR3 extends over 14 amino acids. Per the germline V gene, CDR1 is SGHTA and CDR2 is FQGTGA. CDR3 bases read: TGTGCCAGCAGCCTCGGGACAGGACAAGAGACG. Protein: CASSLGTGQET. The full CDR3 is CASSLGTGQETQYF.

On this clone: The read stops 3 residues short of the end of the CDR3; the missing end is completed from the germline J gene. The rearrangement uses TRBV19 and TRBJ1-5; D is perhaps TRBD1 (6 bases). The CDR3 covers 13 residues. The germline CDR1 and CDR2 sequences are LNHDA and SQIVND (reference sequence). V lost 6 bases and J lost 6, with 12 bases in between. The DNA read from the CDR3 is TGTGCCAGTAGCGGAACAGGGACTCAGCCC. It yields the protein CASSGTGTQP. The complete CDR3 protein is CASSGTGTQPQHF. Based on the CDR3 plus reference TRBV19 and TRBJ1-5, the full variable domain is DGGITQSPKYLFRKEGQNVTLSCEQNLNHDAMYWYRQDPGQGLRLIYYSQIVNDFQKGDIAEGYSVSREKKESFPLTVTSAQKNPTAFYLCASSGTGTQPQHFGDGTRLSIL.

Concerning this clone: The read ends 3 residues early relative to the CDR3; the germline J gene fills the gap. This sequence joins TRBV5-6 and TRBJ1-2; D is possibly TRBD1 (6 bases). Germline loops: CDR1 SGHDT, CDR2 YYEEEE. The CDR3 contains 15 residues. The CDR3 DNA, read in part, is TGTGCCAGCAGCTATGGACAGTCCAGCACAGATACC. It codes for CASSYGQSSTDT. The complete CDR3 sequence is CASSYGQSSTDTYTF.

Turning to this clone: The DNA ends 3 residues before the CDR3 does, and the rest of the CDR3 is filled in from the germline J gene. V is TRBV6-2 or TRBV6-3 and J is TRBJ2-1, with D possibly being TRBD2 (6 bases). This CDR3 comprises 17 residues. The germline V gene encodes CDR1 MNHEY and CDR2 SVGEGT. Trimming left V 2 bases short and J 5 bases short, with 19 bases between. CDR3 DNA (partial): TGTGCCAGCAGTTACACTTTAGATCCGGGACTGAACAATGAG. This codes for CASSYTLDPGLNNE. The full CDR3 reads CASSYTLDPGLNNEQFF.

Concerning this clone: With the read ending 3 residues before the CDR3 end, the germline J gene is used to fill in that end. The V gene is TRBV6-2 or TRBV6-3, the J gene TRBJ1-2; maybe TRBD1 (6 bases). The V end was cut by 5 bases, the J end by 4 bases, with 20 bases between. The CDR3 is 16 amino acids. The germline gives CDR1 MNHEY, CDR2 SVGEGT. The CDR3 loop reads CASSTLGQLLSYGYTF. The part of the CDR3 DNA that was read is TGTGCCAGCAGTACCCTAGGACAGCTCCTTAGCTATGGC.

This clone counts as medium-sized by frequency. The CDR3: CASTQYPRTEQETQYF. The DNA read from the CDR3 is TGTGCCAGCACCCAATACCCCAGGACAGAACAAGAGACC. The chain links TRBV2 to TRBJ2-5; a weak D match, TRBD1 (6 bases). Read coverage stops 3 residues before the CDR3 terminus; the germline J gene supplies the remainder. V was trimmed by 7 bases and J by 2 bases, leaving 20 bases between them. The germline gives CDR1 SNHLY, CDR2 FYNNEI. The CDR3 contains 16 residues.

To note about this clone: Read data end 3 residues before the CDR3 end; the end is taken from the germline J gene. The chain combines TRBV7-8 with TRBJ2-2; D is undetermined. Germline V lookup: CDR1 SGHVS, CDR2 FQNEAQ. The CDR3 is 16 amino acids. CDR3 region: CASSSTESSYNSPLFF. CDR3 bases read: TGTGCCAGCAGCTCTACAGAGAGCTCCTATAATTCACCG. The full variable domain, its missing parts supplied by reference TRBV7-8 and TRBJ2-2, is GAGVSQSPRYKVAKRGQDVALRCDPISGHVSLFWYQQALGQGPEFLTYFQNEAQLDKSGLPSDRFFAERPEGSVSTLKIQRTQQEDSAVYLCASSSTESSYNSPLFFGEGSRLTVL.